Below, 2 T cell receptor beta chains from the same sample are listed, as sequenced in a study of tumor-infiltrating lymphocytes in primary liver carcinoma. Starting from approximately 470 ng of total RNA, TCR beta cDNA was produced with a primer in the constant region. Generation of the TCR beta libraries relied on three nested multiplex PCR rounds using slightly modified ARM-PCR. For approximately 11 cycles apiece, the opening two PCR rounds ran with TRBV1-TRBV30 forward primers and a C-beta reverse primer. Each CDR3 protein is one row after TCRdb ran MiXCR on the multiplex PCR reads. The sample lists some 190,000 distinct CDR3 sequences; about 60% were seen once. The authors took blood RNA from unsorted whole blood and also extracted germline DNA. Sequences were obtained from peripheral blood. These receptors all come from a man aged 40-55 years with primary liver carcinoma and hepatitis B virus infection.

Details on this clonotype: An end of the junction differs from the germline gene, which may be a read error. CDR3 in amino acids: CASSDMADSSNEQFF. In DNA, the CDR3 is TGCGCCAGCAGTGATATGGCGGATTCCTCCAATGAGCAGTTCTTC. The rearrangement links TRBV10-2 to TRBJ2-1; D gene ambiguous. The length of the CDR3 is 15 residues. Per the germline V gene, CDR1 is WSHSY and CDR2 is SAAADI.

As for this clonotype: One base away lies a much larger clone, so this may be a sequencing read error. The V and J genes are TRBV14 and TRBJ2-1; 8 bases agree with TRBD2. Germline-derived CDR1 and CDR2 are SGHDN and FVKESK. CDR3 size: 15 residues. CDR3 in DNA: TGTGTCAGCAGCCAAGGATGGGCGGGAGGACAGGAGCAGTTCTTC. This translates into CVSSQGWAGGQEQFF.